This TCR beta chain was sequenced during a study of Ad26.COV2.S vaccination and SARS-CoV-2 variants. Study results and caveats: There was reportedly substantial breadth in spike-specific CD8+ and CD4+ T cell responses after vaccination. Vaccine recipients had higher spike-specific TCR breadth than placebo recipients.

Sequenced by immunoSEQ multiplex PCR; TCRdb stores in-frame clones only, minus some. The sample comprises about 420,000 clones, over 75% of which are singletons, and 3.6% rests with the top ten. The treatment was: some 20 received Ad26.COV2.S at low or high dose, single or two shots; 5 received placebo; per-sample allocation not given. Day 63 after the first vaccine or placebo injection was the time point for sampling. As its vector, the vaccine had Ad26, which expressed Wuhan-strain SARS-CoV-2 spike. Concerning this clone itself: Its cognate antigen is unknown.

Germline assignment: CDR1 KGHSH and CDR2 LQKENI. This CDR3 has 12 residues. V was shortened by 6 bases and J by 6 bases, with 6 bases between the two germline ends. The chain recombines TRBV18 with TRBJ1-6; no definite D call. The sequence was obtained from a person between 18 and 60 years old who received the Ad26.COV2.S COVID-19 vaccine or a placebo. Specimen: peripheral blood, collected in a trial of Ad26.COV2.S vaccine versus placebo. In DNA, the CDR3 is TGTGCCAGCTCGACGGGTAATTCACCCCTCCACTTT. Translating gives CASSTGNSPLHF.